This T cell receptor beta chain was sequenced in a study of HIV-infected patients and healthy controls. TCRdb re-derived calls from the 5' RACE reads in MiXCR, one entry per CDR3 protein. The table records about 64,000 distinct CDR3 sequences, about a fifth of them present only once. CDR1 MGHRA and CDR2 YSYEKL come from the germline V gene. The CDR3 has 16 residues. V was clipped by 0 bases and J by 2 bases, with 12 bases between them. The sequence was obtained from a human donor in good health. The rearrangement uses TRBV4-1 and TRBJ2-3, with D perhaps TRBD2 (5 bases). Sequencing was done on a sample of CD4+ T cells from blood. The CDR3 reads CASSQDGRADTDTQYF. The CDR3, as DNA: TGCGCCAGCAGCCAAGATGGGCGGGCAGACACAGATACGCAGTATTTT.